Each of the 23 T cell receptor beta chains below was sequenced from the same sample in a study of blood T cell repertoires in COVID-19. The protocol was immunoSEQ multiplex PCR, while the TCRdb copy is restricted to in-frame clones and leaves out a portion. The data show under 200,000 clones, roughly 87% seen once. Sequencing was performed on peripheral blood. These receptors all come from a woman aged 60-75 years who had recovered from COVID-19.

This clone was picked up one time. The J gene is TRBJ1-1, the V gene TRBV5-4; D is ambiguous. CDR1 SGHNT and CDR2 YYREEE come from the germline V gene (reference sequence). V lost 0 bases to trimming and J lost 1 base, with 7 bases between them. CDR3 length: 14 amino acids. The CDR3 DNA reads TGTGCCAGCAGCTTGGGTGGCGGGAACACTGAAGCTTTCTTT. Encoded protein: CASSLGGGNTEAFF.

The chain joins TRBV7-9 to TRBJ2-7, with D possibly matching TRBD1 (5 bases). This CDR3 contains 18 residues. From germline, CDR1 is SEHNR and CDR2 FQNEAQ (reference sequence). Trimming took off 5 bases at V and 3 bases at J, with 26 bases between the two ends. CDR3 nucleotides: TGTGCCAGCAGCCCTCATCGCTCTGGGCAGGGCGAAAGCTACGAGCAGTACTTC. Its protein is CASSPHRSGQGESYEQYF. Full variable domain (outside the CDR3, taken from reference TRBV7-9 and TRBJ2-7): DTGVSQNPRHKITKRGQNVTFRCDPISEHNRLYWYRQTLGQGPEFLTYFQNEAQLEKSRLLSDRFSAERPKGSFSTLEIQRTEQGDSAMYLCASSPHRSGQGESYEQYFGPGTRLTVT.

This sequence joins TRBV9 and TRBJ2-4; 10 bases fit TRBD2. In germline, CDR1 is SGDLS, CDR2 YYNGEE. This CDR3 is built from 14 residues. The J segment lost 12 bases and the V segment lost 0 bases, leaving 6 bases of the junction unmatched. The CDR3 protein is CASSVEASGGAQYF. As DNA, the CDR3 is TGTGCCAGCAGCGTAGAGGCTAGCGGGGGTGCTCAGTACTTC. The whole variable domain, remainder taken from reference TRBV9 and TRBJ2-4, is DSGVTQTPKHLITATGQRVTLRCSPRSGDLSVYWYQQSLDQGLQFLIQYYNGEERAKGNILERFSAQQFPDLHSELNLSSLELGDSALYFCASSVEASGGAQYFGAGTRLSVL.

Of note for this clone: This specimen includes other DNA sequences encoding the same CDR3. The chain uses TRBV28 and TRBJ2-7; no definite D call. The germline V gene has CDR1 MDHEN and CDR2 SYDVKM. Trimming took off 1 base at V and 3 bases at J, with 4 bases between the two ends. This CDR3 is built from 12 residues. CDR3 bases: TGTGCCAGCAGTTTATCGGGCTACGAGCAGTACTTC. Amino acid sequence: CASSLSGYEQYF.

In the case of this clone: Germline is not matched at one junction end, which may reflect a read error. The J gene is TRBJ2-5, the V gene TRBV20-1, with 7 bases aligning to TRBD1. The CDR3 spans 11 residues. Germline CDR1 DFQATT, CDR2 SNEGSKA (reference sequence). CDR3: CSARGQGGKDF. CDR3 coding DNA: TGCAGTGCTAGAGGACAGGGTGGGAAAGACTTC.

The chain links TRBV10-1 to TRBJ2-2, with 9 bases lining up with TRBD1. With V trimmed by 9 bases and J by 7 bases, 6 bases remained unmatched. The CDR3 has 13 residues. Germline V gene data show CDR1 as WNHNN and CDR2 as SYGVQD (reference sequence). DNA for the CDR3: TGCGCCAGTTCCCGGGACAGGGTCGGGGAGCTGTTTTTT. Translating it yields CASSRDRVGELFF.

The chain carries TRBV7-9 and TRBJ1-5, with 7 bases matching TRBD1. Trimming took 8 bases from V and 4 from J; bases not matched to a gene: 2. Germline CDR1 and CDR2: SEHNR and FQNEAQ (reference sequence). The CDR3 is 12 residues long. This CDR3 is CASRQGNQPQHF. The CDR3 DNA sequence: TGTGCCAGCCGACAGGGTAATCAGCCCCAGCATTTT.

CDR3 sequence: CASSPHRGDGYTF. In DNA form, the CDR3 reads TGTGCCAGCAGCCCCCACAGGGGCGATGGCTACACCTTC. The chain carries TRBV9 and TRBJ1-2; 7 bases fit TRBD1. Per the germline V gene, CDR1 is SGDLS and CDR2 is YYNGEE. The V segment lost 4 bases and the J segment 6 bases; nucleotides outside the gene matches: 6. This CDR3 is built from 13 residues.

The V gene is TRBV3-1 (or the pseudogene TRBV3-2), the J gene TRBJ1-2; 10 positions match TRBD1. The germline CDR1 and CDR2 sequences are LGHDT and YNNKEL (reference sequence). Trimming at V came to 0 bases and at J to 8 bases, leaving 6 bases not matched to a gene. The CDR3 contains 15 residues. The CDR3 nucleotides are TGTGCCAGCAGCCAAGAGGGGACAGGGGTGCGGGGCTACACCTTC. Amino acids: CASSQEGTGVRGYTF.

This clone has just one count. The chain employs TRBV9 and TRBJ2-1; weak D call: TRBD1 (5 bases). This CDR3 is 17 amino acids long. Germline CDR1 reads SGDLS; CDR2 reads YYNGEE. The V and J ends lost 0 bases and 0 bases respectively, with 13 bases between them. CDR3 DNA: TGTGCCAGCAGCGTAGGTCCAGGGATTCCCTCCTACAATGAGCAGTTCTTC. Amino acids: CASSVGPGIPSYNEQFF.

The V call is TRBV9, the J call TRBJ2-1; 7 bases line up with TRBD1. V shed 2 bases, J shed 8 bases, and the junction held 7 bases outside the gene matches. This CDR3 contains 14 residues. Germline CDR1 and CDR2: SGDLS and YYNGEE. The CDR3 reads CASSVLQGFHEQFF. In DNA, the CDR3 is TGTGCCAGCAGCGTCCTACAGGGGTTCCATGAGCAGTTCTTC.

This clone came up a few times. V is TRBV2 and J is TRBJ1-1, with 10 nucleotides matching TRBD1. CDR1 and CDR2 (germline): SNHLY, FYNNEI. This CDR3 contains 17 residues. The ends lost 7 bases at V and 2 bases at J; junction bases unmatched: 13. CDR3: CASKRVGDRGGNTEAFF. The DNA of the CDR3 is TGTGCCAGCAAAAGGGTGGGGGACAGGGGCGGAAACACTGAAGCTTTCTTT.

V is TRBV2 and J is TRBJ1-2; no firm D call. V was clipped by 4 bases and J by 2 bases, with 11 bases between them. CDR1 is SNHLY and CDR2 is FYNNEI in the germline V gene. The CDR3 spans 14 residues. The CDR3 here is CASSAEVRNYGYTF. Written as DNA, the CDR3 is TGTGCCAGCAGTGCTGAGGTTCGGAACTATGGCTACACCTTC.

The chain uses TRBV7-9 and TRBJ2-2, with 9 positions matching TRBD2. J lost 0 bases, V lost 7 bases, and 9 bases had no gene match. There are 17 residues in the CDR3. Looked up from germline, CDR1 is SEHNR and CDR2 is FQNEAQ (reference sequence). CDR3 protein: CASTNSSGGSNTGELFF. CDR3 bases: TGTGCCAGCACCAATAGTAGCGGGGGATCGAACACCGGGGAGCTGTTTTTT.

V is TRBV2 and J is TRBJ1-1; weak D call: TRBD1 (5 bases). This CDR3 comprises 14 residues. Trimming pared 8 bases from V and 1 base from J, leaving 14 bases between. CDR1 is SNHLY and CDR2 is FYNNEI in the germline V gene. DNA for the CDR3: TGTGCCAGCGAAGTGGACGGGGGGAACACTGAAGCTTTCTTT. Translation gives CASEVDGGNTEAFF.

V and J are TRBV9 and TRBJ2-5; no definite D call. CDR3 size: 13 residues. Trimming removed 3 bases at V and 1 base at J, with 7 bases between. Per germline, CDR1 SGDLS and CDR2 YYNGEE. CDR3 residues: CASSGSVQETQYF. CDR3 DNA sequence: TGTGCCAGCAGCGGATCAGTCCAAGAGACCCAGTACTTC.

The V call is TRBV14, the J call TRBJ2-7; tentatively, D is TRBD1 (6 bases). Trimming stripped 0 bases from V and 3 bases from J, with 18 bases between. Germline V gene lookup returns CDR1 SGHDN and CDR2 FVKESK. The CDR3 consists of 17 residues. CDR3 nucleotide sequence: TGTGCCAGCAGCCAAGAAAATTTCCGGACAGTAGACTACGAGCAGTACTTC. Translation: CASSQENFRTVDYEQYF. The entire variable domain, with the rest obtained from reference TRBV14 and TRBJ2-7, is as follows: EAGVTQFPSHSVIEKGQTVTLRCDPISGHDNLYWYRRVMGKEIKFLLHFVKESKQDESGMPNNRFLAERTGGTYSTLKVQPAELEDSGVYFCASSQENFRTVDYEQYFGPGTRLTVT.

This chain links TRBV6-5 with TRBJ1-3; 7 bases are shared with TRBD1. Germline CDR1 reads MNHEY; CDR2 reads SVGAGI. The CDR3 extends over 16 amino acids. The V gene end was trimmed by 4 bases and the J gene end by 0 bases; junction bases not matched to a gene: 6. CDR3 bases: TGTGCCAGCAGTTCCACAGGGGCCGACTCTGGAAACACCATATATTTT. This gives the protein CASSSTGADSGNTIYF.

The rearrangement uses TRBV27 and TRBJ2-7, with 7 bases lining up with TRBD1. Germline V lookup: CDR1 MNHEY, CDR2 SMNVEV (reference sequence). The CDR3 runs to 16 residues. V lost 5 bases and J lost 3; bases outside the gene matches: 13. CDR3 nucleotide sequence: TGTGCCAGCAGTGAGGGGACAGACCGTATTCACTACGAGCAGTACTTC. Its protein is CASSEGTDRIHYEQYF.

The rearrangement joins TRBV13 to TRBJ2-1; a possible D gene is TRBD2 (6 bases). The germline CDR1 and CDR2 sequences are PRHDT and FYEKMQ (reference sequence). The germline V and J ends were trimmed by 4 bases and 4 bases, with 23 bases remaining between them. CDR3 length equals 18 residues. CDR3 sequence: CASSSLLLTSPRYNEQFF. For the CDR3, the DNA is TGTGCCAGCAGCTCGCTCCTTCTTACTAGCCCACGGTACAATGAGCAGTTCTTC. The complete variable domain, with remaining parts taken from reference TRBV13 and TRBJ2-1, reads AAGVIQSPRHLIKEKRETATLKCYPIPRHDTVYWYQQGPGQDPQFLISFYEKMQSDKGSIPDRFSAQQFSDYHSELNMSSLELGDSALYFCASSSLLLTSPRYNEQFFGPGTRLTVL.

The chain employs TRBV7-9 and TRBJ1-4; tentative D call: TRBD1 (6 bases). Trimming cost V 3 bases and J 0 bases, with 11 bases left between them. CDR1 is SEHNR, CDR2 FQNEAQ, per germline (reference sequence). The CDR3 contains 16 residues. The CDR3 here is CASSFGTQTTNEKLFF. CDR3 sequence (DNA): TGTGCCAGCAGCTTCGGGACACAGACAACTAATGAAAAACTGTTTTTT.

V is TRBV28 and J is TRBJ2-1; D may be TRBD1 (5 bases). This CDR3 has 19 residues. Germline assignment: CDR1 MDHEN and CDR2 SYDVKM. V was clipped by 3 bases and J by 4 bases, with 25 bases between them. In nucleotides, the CDR3 is TGTGCCAGCAGTTTTCGCCTGGTGGCAGGGCCGACTTTATACAATGAGCAGTTCTTC. Translating gives CASSFRLVAGPTLYNEQFF. Full variable domain (missing parts from reference TRBV28 and TRBJ2-1): DVKVTQSSRYLVKRTGEKVFLECVQDMDHENMFWYRQDPGLGLRLIYFSYDVKMKEKGDIPEGYSVSREKKERFSLILESASTNQTSMYLCASSFRLVAGPTLYNEQFFGPGTRLTVL.

V usage is TRBV19 and J usage is TRBJ1-1, with a weak D call TRBD1 (5 bases). Germline V gene lookup returns CDR1 LNHDA and CDR2 SQIVND (reference sequence). V was trimmed by 9 bases and J by 4 bases, leaving 21 bases between them. This CDR3 spans 15 amino acids. CDR3 DNA: TGTGCCAGAAGAGGTCGGGGGGACGCGATCACTGAAGCTTTCTTT. Protein product: CARRGRGDAITEAFF.